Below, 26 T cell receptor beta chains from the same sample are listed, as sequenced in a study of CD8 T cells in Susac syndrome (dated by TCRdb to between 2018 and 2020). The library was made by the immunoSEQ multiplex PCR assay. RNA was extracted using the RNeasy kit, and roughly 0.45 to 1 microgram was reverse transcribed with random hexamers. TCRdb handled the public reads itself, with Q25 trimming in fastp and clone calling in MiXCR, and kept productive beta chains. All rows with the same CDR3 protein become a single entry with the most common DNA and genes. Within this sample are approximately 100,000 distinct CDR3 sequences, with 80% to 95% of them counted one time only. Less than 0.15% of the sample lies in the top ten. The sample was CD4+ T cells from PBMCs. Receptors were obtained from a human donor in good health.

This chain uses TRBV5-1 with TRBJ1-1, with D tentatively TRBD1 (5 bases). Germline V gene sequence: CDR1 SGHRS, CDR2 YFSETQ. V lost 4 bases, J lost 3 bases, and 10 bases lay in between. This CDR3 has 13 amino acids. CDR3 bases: TGCGCCAGCAGCGGCGACAGTTACACTGAAGCTTTCTTT. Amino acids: CASSGDSYTEAFF.

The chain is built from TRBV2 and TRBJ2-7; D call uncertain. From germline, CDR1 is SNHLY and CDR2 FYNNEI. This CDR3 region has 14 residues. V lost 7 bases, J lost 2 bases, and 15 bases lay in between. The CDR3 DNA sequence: TGTGCCAGCATGGACCTCACCCCCGCCTACGAGCAGTACTTC. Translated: CASMDLTPAYEQYF.

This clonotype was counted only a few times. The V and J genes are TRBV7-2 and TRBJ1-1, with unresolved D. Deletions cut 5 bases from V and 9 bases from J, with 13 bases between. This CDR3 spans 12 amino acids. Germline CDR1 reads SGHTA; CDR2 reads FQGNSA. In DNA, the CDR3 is TGTGCCAGCAGCGCAGAAAGGCATAAAGCTTTCTTT. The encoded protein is CASSAERHKAFF.

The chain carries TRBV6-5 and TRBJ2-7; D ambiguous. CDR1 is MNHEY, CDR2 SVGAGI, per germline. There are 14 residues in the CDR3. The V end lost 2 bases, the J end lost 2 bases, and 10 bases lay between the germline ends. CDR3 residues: CASSYGRIAYEQYF. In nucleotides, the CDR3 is TGTGCCAGCAGTTACGGGCGGATAGCCTACGAGCAGTACTTC.

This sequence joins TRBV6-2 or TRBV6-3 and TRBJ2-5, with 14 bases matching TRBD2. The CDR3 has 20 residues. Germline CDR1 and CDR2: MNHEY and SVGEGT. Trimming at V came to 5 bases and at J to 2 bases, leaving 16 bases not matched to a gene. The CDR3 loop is CASSRRTGTSGGGRQETQYF. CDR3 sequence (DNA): TGTGCCAGCAGTAGACGAACCGGGACTAGCGGGGGCGGCAGGCAAGAGACCCAGTACTTC.

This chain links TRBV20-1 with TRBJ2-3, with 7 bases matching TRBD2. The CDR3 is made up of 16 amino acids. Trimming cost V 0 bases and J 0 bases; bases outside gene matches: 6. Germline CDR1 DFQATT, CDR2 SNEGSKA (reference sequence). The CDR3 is CSARDGLGGSTDTQYF. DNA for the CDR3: TGCAGTGCTAGAGATGGATTGGGGGGGAGCACAGATACGCAGTATTTT.

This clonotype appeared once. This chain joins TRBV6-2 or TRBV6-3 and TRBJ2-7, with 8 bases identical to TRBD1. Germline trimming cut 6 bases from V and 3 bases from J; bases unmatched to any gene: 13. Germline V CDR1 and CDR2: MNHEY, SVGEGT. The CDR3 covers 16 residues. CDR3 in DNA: TGTGCCAGCAGGCAGCATTCAGGACAGGGAATCTACGAGCAGTACTTC. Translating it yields CASRQHSGQGIYEQYF.

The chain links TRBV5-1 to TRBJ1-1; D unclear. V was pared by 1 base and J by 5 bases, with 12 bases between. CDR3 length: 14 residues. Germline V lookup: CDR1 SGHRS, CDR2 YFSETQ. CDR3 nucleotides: TGCGCCAGCAGCTTGAGGCCGGGCGAAACTGAAGCTTTCTTT. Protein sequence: CASSLRPGETEAFF.

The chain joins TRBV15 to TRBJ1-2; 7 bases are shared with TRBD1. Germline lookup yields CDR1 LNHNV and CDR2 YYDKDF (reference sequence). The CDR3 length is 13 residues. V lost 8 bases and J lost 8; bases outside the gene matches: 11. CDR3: CATAAGGGYGYTF. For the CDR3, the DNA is TGTGCCACCGCGGCAGGGGGTGGGTACGGCTACACCTTC.

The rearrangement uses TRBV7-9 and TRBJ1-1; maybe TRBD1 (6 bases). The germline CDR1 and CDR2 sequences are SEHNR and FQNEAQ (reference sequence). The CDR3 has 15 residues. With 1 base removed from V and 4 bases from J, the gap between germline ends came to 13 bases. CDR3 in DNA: TGTGCCAGCAGCTTAGATCGTCGCAGGGGCACTGAAGCTTTCTTT. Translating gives CASSLDRRRGTEAFF.

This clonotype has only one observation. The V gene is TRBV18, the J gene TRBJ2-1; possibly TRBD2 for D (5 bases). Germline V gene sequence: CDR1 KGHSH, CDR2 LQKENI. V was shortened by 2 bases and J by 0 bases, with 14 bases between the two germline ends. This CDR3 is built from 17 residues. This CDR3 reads CASSPFRERGSYNEQFF. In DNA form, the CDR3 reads TGTGCCAGCTCACCATTCCGGGAACGGGGCTCCTACAATGAGCAGTTCTTC.

DNA of the CDR3: TGTGCCAGCGGGACAGCCAGGGCTTCGAACGAGCAGTACTTC. Protein product: CASGTARASNEQYF. The chain links TRBV6-2 or TRBV6-3 to TRBJ2-7, with 7 bases fitting TRBD1. The length of the CDR3 is 14 residues. CDR1 is MNHEY, CDR2 SVGEGT, per germline. After removal of 8 bases from V and 5 bases from J, the junction contained 12 bases not matched to a gene.

The CDR3 loop is CSVESPGRGNTEAFF. Here the CDR3 DNA reads TGCAGCGTTGAGTCCCCGGGACGGGGGAACACTGAAGCTTTCTTT. The chain links TRBV29-1 to TRBJ1-1, with D possibly matching TRBD1 (5 bases). The V and J ends lost 3 bases and 1 base respectively, with 15 bases between them. Germline V gene lookup returns CDR1 SQVTM and CDR2 ANQGSEA. The CDR3 spans 15 residues.

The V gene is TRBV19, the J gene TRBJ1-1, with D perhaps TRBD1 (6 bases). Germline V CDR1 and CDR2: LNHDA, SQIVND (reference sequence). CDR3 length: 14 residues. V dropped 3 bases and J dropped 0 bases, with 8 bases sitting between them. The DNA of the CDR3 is TGTGCCAGTAGTATCCAGGGGATGAACACTGAAGCTTTCTTT. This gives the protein CASSIQGMNTEAFF.

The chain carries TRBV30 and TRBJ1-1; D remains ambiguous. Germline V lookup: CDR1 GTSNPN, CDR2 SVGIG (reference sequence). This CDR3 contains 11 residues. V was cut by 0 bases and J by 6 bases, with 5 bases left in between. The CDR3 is CAWSVYPEAFF. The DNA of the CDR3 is TGTGCCTGGAGTGTATATCCTGAAGCTTTCTTT.

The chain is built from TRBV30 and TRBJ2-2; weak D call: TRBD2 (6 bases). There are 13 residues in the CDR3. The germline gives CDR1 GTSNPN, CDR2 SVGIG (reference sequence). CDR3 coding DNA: TGTGTCTGCCAGGGCGGGGACACCGGGGAGCTGTTTTTT. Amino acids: CVCQGGDTGELFF.

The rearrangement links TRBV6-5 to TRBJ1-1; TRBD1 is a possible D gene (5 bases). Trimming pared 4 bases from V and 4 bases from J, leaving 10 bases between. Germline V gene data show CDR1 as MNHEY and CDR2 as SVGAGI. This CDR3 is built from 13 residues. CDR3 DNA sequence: TGTGCCAGCAGTTGGCAGGGTAGCACTGAAGCTTTCTTT. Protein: CASSWQGSTEAFF.

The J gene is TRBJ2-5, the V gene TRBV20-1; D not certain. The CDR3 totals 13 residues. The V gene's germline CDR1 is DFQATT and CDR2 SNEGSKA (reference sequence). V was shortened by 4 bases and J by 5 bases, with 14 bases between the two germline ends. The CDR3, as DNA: TGCAGTGCTACATCGGAGACACAGGAGACCCAGTACTTC. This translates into CSATSETQETQYF.

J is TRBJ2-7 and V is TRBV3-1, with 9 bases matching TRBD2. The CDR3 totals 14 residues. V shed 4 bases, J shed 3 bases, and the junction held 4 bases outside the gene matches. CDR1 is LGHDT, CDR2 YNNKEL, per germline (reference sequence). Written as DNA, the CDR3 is TGTGCCAGCAGCCGCGGGACTAGCCGCTACGAGCAGTACTTC. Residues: CASSRGTSRYEQYF.

CDR3 sequence reads: CASSPNGGTDTQYF. The CDR3 coding sequence is TGTGCCAGCAGCCCCAACGGGGGCACAGATACGCAGTATTTT. The chain joins TRBV7-2 to TRBJ2-3; perhaps TRBD2 as D (5 bases). The CDR3 runs 14 residues. Deletions cut 5 bases from V and 1 base from J, with 10 bases between. Germline V lookup: CDR1 SGHTA, CDR2 FQGNSA. Full variable domain (remainder filled in from reference TRBV7-2 and TRBJ2-3): GAGVSQSPSNKVTEKGKDVELRCDPISGHTALYWYRQSLGQGLEFLIYFQGNSAPDKSGLPSDRFSAERTGGSVSTLTIQRTQQEDSAVYLCASSPNGGTDTQYFGPGTRLTVL.

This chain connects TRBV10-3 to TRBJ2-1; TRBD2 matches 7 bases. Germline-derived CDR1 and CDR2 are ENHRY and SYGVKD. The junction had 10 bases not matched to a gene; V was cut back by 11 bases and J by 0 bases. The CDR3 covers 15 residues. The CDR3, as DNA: TGTGCCGTGGGGGGGGACCTAAGCTCCTACAATGAGCAGTTCTTC. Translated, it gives CAVGGDLSSYNEQFF.

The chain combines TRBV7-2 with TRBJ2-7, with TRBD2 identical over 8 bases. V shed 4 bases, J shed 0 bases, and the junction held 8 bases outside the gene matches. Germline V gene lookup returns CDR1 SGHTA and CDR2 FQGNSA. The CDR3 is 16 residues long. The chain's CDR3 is CASSSPGGPSSYEQYF. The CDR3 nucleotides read TGTGCCAGCAGCTCACCGGGGGGGCCGAGCTCCTACGAGCAGTACTTC. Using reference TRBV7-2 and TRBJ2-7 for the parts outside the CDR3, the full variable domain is GAGVSQSPSNKVTEKGKDVELRCDPISGHTALYWYRQSLGQGLEFLIYFQGNSAPDKSGLPSDRFSAERTGGSVSTLTIQRTQQEDSAVYLCASSSPGGPSSYEQYFGPGTRLTVT.

The CDR3 protein is CASSSRGGQPQHF. The CDR3 DNA sequence: TGTGCCAGCAGCTCCAGGGGGGGTCAGCCCCAGCATTTT. This chain uses TRBV7-9 with TRBJ1-5, with 7 bases lining up with TRBD1. V was pared by 4 bases and J by 6 bases, with 3 bases of the junction left unmatched. This CDR3 region has 13 residues. Germline values: CDR1 SEHNR, CDR2 FQNEAQ (reference sequence).

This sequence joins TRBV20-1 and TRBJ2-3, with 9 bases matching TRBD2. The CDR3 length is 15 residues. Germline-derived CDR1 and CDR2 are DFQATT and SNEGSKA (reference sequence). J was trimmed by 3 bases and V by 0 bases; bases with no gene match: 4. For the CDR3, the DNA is TGCAGTGCTAGAGATCGCCTAGCGGGGACAGATACGCAGTATTTT. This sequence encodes CSARDRLAGTDTQYF.

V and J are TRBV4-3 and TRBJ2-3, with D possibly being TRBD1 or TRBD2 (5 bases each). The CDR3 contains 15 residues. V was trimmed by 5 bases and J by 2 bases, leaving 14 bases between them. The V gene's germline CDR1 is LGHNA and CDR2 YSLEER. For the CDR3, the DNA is TGCGCCAGCAGCGGGGGACGTGAGAACACAGATACGCAGTATTTT. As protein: CASSGGRENTDTQYF.

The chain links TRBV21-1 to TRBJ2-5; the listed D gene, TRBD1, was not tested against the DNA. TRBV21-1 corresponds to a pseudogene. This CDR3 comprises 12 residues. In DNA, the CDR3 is TGTGCCAGGGACACCCCCATAGAGACCCAGTACTTC. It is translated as CARDTPIETQYF.